This paragraph covers one T cell receptor beta chain sequence. These data belong to a study of CD8 T cells in Susac syndrome. Reverse transcription of about 0.5 to 1 ug RNA used random hexamers. TCRdb re-derived calls from the immunoSEQ multiplex PCR reads in MiXCR, one entry per CDR3 protein. The sample contains 200,000 to 300,000 distinct CDR3 sequences, around 93% of which appear only once. CDR1 and CDR2 (germline): MGHRA, YSYEKL. This CDR3 contains 18 residues. Germline trimming cut 1 base from V and 0 bases from J; bases unmatched to any gene: 8. The chain carries TRBV4-1 and TRBJ2-3, with TRBD2 identical over 9 bases. The specimen sequenced was CD4+ T cells from PBMCs. The sequence was collected from a human donor with multiple sclerosis. The CDR3 reads CASSQATSGAPSTDTQYF. The CDR3 DNA follows: TGCGCCAGCAGCCAAGCGACTAGCGGAGCCCCTAGCACAGATACGCAGTATTTT.